This T cell receptor beta chain was observed in a study of beta chain features in type 1 diabetes. Overall study results and limits: For Type 1 diabetes patients, all four CD4+ subsets carried TCRB CDR3s that were moderately but significantly shorter.

Expressed TCRB transcripts got sequenced, as all isolated RNA was reverse transcribed. Profiling relied on immunoSEQ multiplex PCR, and the TCRdb table lists in-frame clones only, not all of them. The sample carries 640,000 or so clones, more than 13% recorded once. With regard to this clone: The antigen remains unidentified.

Germline CDR1 and CDR2: ENHRY and SYGVKD. The trim removed 0 bases at V and 6 bases at J, leaving 14 bases unmatched. The CDR3 sequence is 18 residues long. Material for sequencing was naive CD4+ T cells from blood. The chain has TRBV10-3 and TRBJ2-5; TRBD2 aligns across 9 bases. The TCR was taken from a young man with type 1 diabetes. Here the CDR3 reads CAISESKNGGRERKTQYF. DNA of the CDR3: TGTGCCATCAGTGAGTCTAAAAACGGCGGGAGGGAACGGAAGACCCAGTACTTC.